The TCR beta chain under discussion was sequenced for a study of shared clonotypes between healthy human individuals. Partitioning of CD4+ cells yielded a CD45RA+ naive subset and a CD45RA-negative memory subset. Trimming shortened V by 5 bases and J by 7 bases, and 19 bases separated the two germline ends. The V gene's germline CDR1 is SGHRS and CDR2 YFSETQ. CDR3 length equals 14 residues. Assay: immunoSEQ multiplex PCR; the TCRdb copy retains only in-frame clones and omits some. Of about 980,000 clones in the sample, 76% were seen once. The specimen was memory CD4+ T cells sorted from blood. Subset noted: CD45RA-negative fraction. The V call is TRBV5-1, the J call TRBJ2-7, with D perhaps matching TRBD2 (5 bases). This TCR was sampled from a man aged 18 to 30 in good health. CDR3 in amino acids: CASSPSAGVGEQYF. In DNA form, the CDR3 reads TGCGCCAGCAGTCCGAGTGCCGGGGTCGGAGAGCAGTACTTC.